This T cell receptor beta chain came from a study of cytomegalovirus exposure and HLA in healthy donors. Germline V gene lookup returns CDR1 MNHEY and CDR2 SMNVEV (reference sequence). CDR3 length: 15 residues. V was shortened by 0 bases and J by 0 bases, with 9 bases between the two germline ends. The PCR made use of 60 Vbeta and 13 Jbeta primers. Profiled with immunoSEQ multiplex PCR; TCRdb holds only in-frame clones, not every one. Its table lists 200,000 or so clones. The chain is built from TRBV27 and TRBJ2-7, with D possibly being TRBD1 (6 bases). The receptor's source is a boy younger than 18 in good health and CMV-seronegative. Sequencing input: PBMCs. CDR3 sequence (DNA): TGTGCCAGCAGTTTATCGACGGACAGCTCCTACGAGCAGTACTTC. Its protein product is CASSLSTDSSYEQYF.